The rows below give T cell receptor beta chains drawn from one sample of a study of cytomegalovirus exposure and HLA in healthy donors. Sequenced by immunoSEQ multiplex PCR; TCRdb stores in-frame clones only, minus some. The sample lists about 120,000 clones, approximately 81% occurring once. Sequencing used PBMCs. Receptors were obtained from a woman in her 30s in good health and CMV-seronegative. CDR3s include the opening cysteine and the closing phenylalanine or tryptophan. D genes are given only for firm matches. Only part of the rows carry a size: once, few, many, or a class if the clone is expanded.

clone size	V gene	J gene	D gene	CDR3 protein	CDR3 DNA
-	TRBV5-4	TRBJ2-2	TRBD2	CASSLELAASNTGELFF	TGTGCCAGCAGCCTAGAACTAGCGGCGTCGAACACCGGGGAGCTGTTTTTT
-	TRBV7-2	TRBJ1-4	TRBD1	CASSLVTGAPNEKLFF	TGTGCCAGCAGCTTAGTCACAGGGGCTCCTAATGAAAAACTGTTTTTT
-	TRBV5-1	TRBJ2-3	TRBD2	CASSSGLNSGSLTDTQYF	TGCGCCAGCAGCTCAGGTCTAAACAGCGGGAGTCTGACAGATACGCAGTATTTT
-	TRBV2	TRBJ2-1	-	CASSAIIYEQFF	TGTGCCAGCAGTGCTATCATCTATGAGCAGTTCTTC
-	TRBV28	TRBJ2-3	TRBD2	CASSFYHETTGGWTDTQYF	TGTGCCAGCAGTTTTTACCATGAGACAACGGGAGGATGGACAGATACGCAGTATTTT
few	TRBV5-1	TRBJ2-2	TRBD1	CASSVGQGGTGELFF	TGCGCCAGCAGCGTCGGACAGGGAGGCACCGGGGAGCTGTTTTTT
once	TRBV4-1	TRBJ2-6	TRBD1	CASSLLGDRGPPGANVLTF	TGCGCCAGCAGCCTCCTGGGGGACAGGGGGCCCCCTGGGGCCAACGTCCTGACTTTC
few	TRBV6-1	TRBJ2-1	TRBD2	CASTRGLAGLNEQFF	TGTGCCAGCACAAGGGGGCTAGCGGGACTCAATGAGCAGTTCTTC
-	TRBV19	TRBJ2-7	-	CASSLRPSRQDYEQYF	TGTGCCAGTAGTCTCCGCCCTTCGAGACAAGATTACGAGCAGTACTTC
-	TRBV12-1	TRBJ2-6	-	CASSFVSWPALDGANVLTF	TGTGCCAGCAGCTTTGTATCCTGGCCTGCTCTTGATGGGGCCAACGTCCTGACTTTC
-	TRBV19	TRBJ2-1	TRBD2	CASSTSGRTEQFF	TGTGCCAGTAGTACTAGCGGGAGAACTGAGCAGTTCTTC
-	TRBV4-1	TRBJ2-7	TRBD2	CASSQERGRGLAGQRGEQYF	TGCGCCAGCAGCCAAGAACGAGGCCGAGGGCTAGCGGGGCAAAGGGGCGAGCAGTACTTC
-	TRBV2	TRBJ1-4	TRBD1	CASSVGTQGSEKLFF	TGTGCCAGCAGCGTGGGGACACAGGGGTCGGAAAAACTGTTTTTT
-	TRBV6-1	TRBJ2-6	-	CASSLGGSGANVLTF	TGTGCCAGCAGTCTAGGGGGCTCTGGGGCCAACGTCCTGACTTTC
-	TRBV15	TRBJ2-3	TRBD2	CATSGGGTDTQYF	TGTGCCACCAGCGGGGGGGGCACAGATACGCAGTATTTT
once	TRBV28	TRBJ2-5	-	CASGTNRGTETQYF	TGTGCCAGCGGGACTAACAGGGGGACAGAGACCCAGTACTTC
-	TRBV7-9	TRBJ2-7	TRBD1	CASSPTPGQGAYEQYF	TGTGCCAGCAGCCCCACCCCGGGACAGGGGGCTTACGAGCAGTACTTC
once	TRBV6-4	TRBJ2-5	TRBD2	CASSINPGGQETQYF	TGTGCCAGCAGTATAAACCCGGGAGGCCAAGAGACCCAGTACTTC
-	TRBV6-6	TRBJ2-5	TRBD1	CASSYAGGRETQYF	TGTGCCAGCAGTTACGCAGGGGGCAGGGAGACCCAGTACTTC
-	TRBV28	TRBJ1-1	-	CASRLGHSNTEAFF	TGTGCCAGCAGGCTGGGACACTCGAACACTGAAGCTTTCTTT
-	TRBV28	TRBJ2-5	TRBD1	CASSTGVGETQYF	TGTGCCAGCAGTACAGGGGTGGGTGAGACCCAGTACTTC
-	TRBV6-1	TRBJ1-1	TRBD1	CASKLTGGRAAFF	TGTGCCAGCAAACTGACAGGGGGACGGGCAGCTTTCTTT
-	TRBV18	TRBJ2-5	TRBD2	CASSFYLSGREETQYF	TGTGCCAGCTCCTTCTATTTAAGCGGGAGAGAGGAGACCCAGTACTTC
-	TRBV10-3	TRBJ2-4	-	CAISEGGPLKNIQYF	TGTGCCATCAGTGAGGGCGGCCCCCTGAAAAACATTCAGTACTTC
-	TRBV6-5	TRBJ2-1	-	CASSDSYNEQFF	TGTGCCAGCAGTGACAGCTACAATGAGCAGTTCTTC
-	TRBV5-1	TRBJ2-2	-	CASSIQGSTGELFF	TGCGCCAGCAGCATCCAAGGGAGCACCGGGGAGCTGTTTTTT
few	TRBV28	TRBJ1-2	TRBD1	CASSRTGNGYTF	TGTGCCAGCAGTAGGACAGGTAACGGCTACACCTTC
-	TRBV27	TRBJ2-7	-	CASSPLSPRGSHEQYF	TGTGCCAGCAGTCCCCTCTCCCCCCGGGGTTCTCACGAGCAGTACTTC
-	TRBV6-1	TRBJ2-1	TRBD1	CASSARTGRRNEQFF	TGTGCCAGCAGTGCAAGGACAGGGAGGAGGAATGAGCAGTTCTTC